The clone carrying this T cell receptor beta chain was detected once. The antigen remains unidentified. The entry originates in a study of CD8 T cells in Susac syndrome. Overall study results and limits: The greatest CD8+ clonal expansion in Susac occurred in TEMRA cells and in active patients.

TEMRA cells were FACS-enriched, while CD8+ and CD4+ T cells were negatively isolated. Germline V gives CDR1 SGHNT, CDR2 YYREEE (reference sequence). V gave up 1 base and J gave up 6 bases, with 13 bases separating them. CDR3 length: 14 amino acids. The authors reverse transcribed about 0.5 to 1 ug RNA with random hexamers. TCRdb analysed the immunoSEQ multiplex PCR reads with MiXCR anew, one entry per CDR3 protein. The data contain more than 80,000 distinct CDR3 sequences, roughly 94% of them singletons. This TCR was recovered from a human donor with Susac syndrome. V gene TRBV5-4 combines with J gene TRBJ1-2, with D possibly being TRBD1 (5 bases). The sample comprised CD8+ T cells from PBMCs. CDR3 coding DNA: TGTGCCAGCAGCTTGAAAACAGGCTTCGATGGCTACACCTTC. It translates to CASSLKTGFDGYTF. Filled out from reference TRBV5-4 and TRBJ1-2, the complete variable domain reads ETGVTQSPTHLIKTRGQQVTLRCSSQSGHNTVSWYQQALGQGPQFIFQYYREEENGRGNFPPRFSGLQFPNYSSELNVNALELDDSALYLCASSLKTGFDGYTFGSGTRLTVV.